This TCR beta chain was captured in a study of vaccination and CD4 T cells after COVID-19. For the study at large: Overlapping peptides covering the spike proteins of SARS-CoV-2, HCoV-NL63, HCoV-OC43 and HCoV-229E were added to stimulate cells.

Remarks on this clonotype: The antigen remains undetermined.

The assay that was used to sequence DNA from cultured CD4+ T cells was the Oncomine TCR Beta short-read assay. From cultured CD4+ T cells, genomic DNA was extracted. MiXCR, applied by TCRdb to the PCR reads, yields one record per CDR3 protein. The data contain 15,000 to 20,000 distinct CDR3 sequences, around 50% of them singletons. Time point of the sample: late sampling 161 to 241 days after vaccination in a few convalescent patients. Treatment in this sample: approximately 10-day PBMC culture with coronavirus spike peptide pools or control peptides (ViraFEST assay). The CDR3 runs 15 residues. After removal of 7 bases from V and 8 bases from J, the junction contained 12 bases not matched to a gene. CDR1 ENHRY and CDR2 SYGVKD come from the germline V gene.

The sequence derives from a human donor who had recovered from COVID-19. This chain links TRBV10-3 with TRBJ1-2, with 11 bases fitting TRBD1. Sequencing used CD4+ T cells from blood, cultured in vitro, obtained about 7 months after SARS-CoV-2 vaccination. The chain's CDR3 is CAINSPGQGVEGYTF. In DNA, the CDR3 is TGTGCCATCAATTCACCGGGACAGGGGGTGGAAGGCTACACCTTC.